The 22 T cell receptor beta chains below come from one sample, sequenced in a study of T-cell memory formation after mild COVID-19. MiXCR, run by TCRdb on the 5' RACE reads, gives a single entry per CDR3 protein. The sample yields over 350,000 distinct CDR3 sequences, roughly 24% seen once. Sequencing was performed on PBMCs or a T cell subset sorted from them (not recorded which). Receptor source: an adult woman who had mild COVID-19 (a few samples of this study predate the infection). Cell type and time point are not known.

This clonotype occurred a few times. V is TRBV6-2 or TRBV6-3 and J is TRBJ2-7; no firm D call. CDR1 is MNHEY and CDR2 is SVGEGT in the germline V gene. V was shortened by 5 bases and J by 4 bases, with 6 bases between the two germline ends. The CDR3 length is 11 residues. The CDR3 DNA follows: TGTGCCAGCAGTCACGTTTACGAGCAGTACTTC. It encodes CASSHVYEQYF.

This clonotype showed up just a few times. CDR3 protein: CASSFPGQGEEKLFF. The CDR3 nucleotides read TGCGCCAGCAGCTTTCCGGGACAGGGGGAGGAAAAACTGTTTTTT. The chain carries TRBV5-1 and TRBJ1-4, with 11 bases that match TRBD1. This CDR3 is 15 amino acids long. Germline CDR1 is SGHRS and CDR2 is YFSETQ. After removal of 2 bases from V and 8 bases from J, the junction contained 5 bases not matched to a gene.

CDR3 DNA sequence: TGTGCCAGCAGCGGGGGACTAGCGGGAGCCCGGGAGCTGTTTTTT. This encodes CASSGGLAGARELFF. V gene TRBV9 combines with J gene TRBJ2-2; 14 nucleotides agree with TRBD2. Germline CDR1 and CDR2: SGDLS and YYNGEE. This CDR3 spans 15 amino acids. Trimming removed 3 bases from V and 9 bases from J; junction bases left unmatched: 4.

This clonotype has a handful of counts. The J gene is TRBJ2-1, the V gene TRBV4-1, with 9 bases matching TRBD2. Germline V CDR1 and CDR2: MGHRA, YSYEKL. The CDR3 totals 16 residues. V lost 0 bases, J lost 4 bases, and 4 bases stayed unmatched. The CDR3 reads CASSQDAAGGYNEQFF. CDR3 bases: TGCGCCAGCAGCCAAGATGCGGCGGGGGGGTACAATGAGCAGTTCTTC.

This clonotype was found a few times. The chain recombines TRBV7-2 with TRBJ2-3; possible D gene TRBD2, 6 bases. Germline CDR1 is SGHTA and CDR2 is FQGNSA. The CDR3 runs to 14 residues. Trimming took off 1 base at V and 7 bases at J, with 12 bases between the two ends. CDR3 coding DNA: TGTGCCAGCAGCTTAGGACTAGGGGTCCATACGCAGTATTTT. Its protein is CASSLGLGVHTQYF.

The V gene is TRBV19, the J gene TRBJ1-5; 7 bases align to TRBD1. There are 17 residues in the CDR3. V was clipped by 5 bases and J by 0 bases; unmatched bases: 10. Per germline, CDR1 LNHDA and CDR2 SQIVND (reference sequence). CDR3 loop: CASSFRTGVYSNQPQHF. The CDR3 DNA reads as TGTGCCAGTAGTTTTAGGACAGGAGTCTATAGCAATCAGCCCCAGCATTTT.

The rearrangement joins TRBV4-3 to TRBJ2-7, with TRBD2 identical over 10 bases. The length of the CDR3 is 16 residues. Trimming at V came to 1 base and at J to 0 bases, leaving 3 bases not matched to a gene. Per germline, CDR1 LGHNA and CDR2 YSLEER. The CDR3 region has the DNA TGCGCCAGCAGCCAAGTACGGACTAGCGGCTCCTACGAGCAGTACTTC. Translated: CASSQVRTSGSYEQYF.

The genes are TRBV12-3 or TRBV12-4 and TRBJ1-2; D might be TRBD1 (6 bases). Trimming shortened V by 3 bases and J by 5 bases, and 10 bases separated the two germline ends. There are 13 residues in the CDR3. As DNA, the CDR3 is TGTGCCAGCAGTTTGGGGACACGTTATGGCTACACCTTC. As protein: CASSLGTRYGYTF.

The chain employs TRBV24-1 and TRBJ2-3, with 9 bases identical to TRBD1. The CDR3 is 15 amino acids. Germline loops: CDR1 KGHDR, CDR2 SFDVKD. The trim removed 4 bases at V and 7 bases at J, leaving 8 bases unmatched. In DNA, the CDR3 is TGTGCCACCAGTGAGTCAGGACAGGGGTTGAATACGCAGTATTTT. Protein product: CATSESGQGLNTQYF.

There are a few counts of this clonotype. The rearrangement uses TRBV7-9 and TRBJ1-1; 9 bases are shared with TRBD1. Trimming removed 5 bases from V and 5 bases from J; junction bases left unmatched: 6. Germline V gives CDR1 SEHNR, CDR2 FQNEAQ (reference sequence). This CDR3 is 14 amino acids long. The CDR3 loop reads CASSGVTGGTEAFF. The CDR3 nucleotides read TGTGCCAGCAGCGGGGTGACAGGGGGAACTGAAGCTTTCTTT.

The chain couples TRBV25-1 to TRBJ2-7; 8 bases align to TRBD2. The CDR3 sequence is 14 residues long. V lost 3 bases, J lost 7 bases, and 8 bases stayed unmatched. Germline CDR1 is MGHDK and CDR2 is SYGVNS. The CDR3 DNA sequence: TGTGCCAGCAGTGATTGGACATCGGGAGGGGAGCAGTACTTC. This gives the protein CASSDWTSGGEQYF.

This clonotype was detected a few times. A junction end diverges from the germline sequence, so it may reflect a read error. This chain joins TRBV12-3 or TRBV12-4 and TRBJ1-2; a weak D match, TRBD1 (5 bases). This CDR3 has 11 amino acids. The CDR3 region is CASSIGGSNAF. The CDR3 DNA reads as TGTGCCAGCAGTATTGGGGGGTCTAACGCCTTC.

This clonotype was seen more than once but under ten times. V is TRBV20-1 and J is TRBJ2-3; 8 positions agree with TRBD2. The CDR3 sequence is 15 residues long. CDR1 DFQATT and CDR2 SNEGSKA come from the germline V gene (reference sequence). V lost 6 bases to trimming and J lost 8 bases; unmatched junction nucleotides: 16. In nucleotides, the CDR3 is TGCAGTGCCGAGACATTAGCGGGACCGGGGAGTACGCAGTATTTT. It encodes CSAETLAGPGSTQYF.

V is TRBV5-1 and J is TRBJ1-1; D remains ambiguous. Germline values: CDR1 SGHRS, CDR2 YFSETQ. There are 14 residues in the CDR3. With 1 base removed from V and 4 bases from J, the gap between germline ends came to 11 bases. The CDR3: CASSLTRWGTEAFF. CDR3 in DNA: TGCGCCAGCAGCTTGACAAGGTGGGGCACTGAAGCTTTCTTT.

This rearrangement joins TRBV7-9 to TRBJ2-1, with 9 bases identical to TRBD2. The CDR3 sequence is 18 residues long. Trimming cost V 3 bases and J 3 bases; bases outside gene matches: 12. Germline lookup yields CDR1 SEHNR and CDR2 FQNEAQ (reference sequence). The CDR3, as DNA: TGTGCCAGCAGCTTCTTGGGCCTAGCGGGAATCGTCTACAATGAGCAGTTCTTC. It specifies CASSFLGLAGIVYNEQFF. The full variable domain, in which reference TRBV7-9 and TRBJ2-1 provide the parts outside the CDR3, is DTGVSQNPRHKITKRGQNVTFRCDPISEHNRLYWYRQTLGQGPEFLTYFQNEAQLEKSRLLSDRFSAERPKGSFSTLEIQRTEQGDSAMYLCASSFLGLAGIVYNEQFFGPGTRLTVL.

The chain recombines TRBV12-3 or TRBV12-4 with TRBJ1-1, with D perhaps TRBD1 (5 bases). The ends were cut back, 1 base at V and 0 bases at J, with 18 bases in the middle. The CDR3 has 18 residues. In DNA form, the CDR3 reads TGTGCCAGCAGTTTAGGGGACGCGGTTTCTTATCTGAACACTGAAGCTTTCTTT. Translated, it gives CASSLGDAVSYLNTEAFF.

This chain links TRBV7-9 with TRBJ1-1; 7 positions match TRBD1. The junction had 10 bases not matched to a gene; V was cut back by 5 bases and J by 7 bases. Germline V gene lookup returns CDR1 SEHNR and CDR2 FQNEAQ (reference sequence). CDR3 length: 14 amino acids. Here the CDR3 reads CASSPGGIGVEAFF. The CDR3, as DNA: TGTGCCAGCAGCCCAGGGGGGATCGGGGTTGAAGCTTTCTTT.

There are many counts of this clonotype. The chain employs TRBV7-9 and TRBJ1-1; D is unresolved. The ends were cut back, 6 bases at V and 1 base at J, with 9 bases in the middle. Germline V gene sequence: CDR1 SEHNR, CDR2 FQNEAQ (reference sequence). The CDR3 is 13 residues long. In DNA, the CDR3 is TGTGCCAGCAGTATTATAGGGAACACTGAAGCTTTCTTT. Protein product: CASSIIGNTEAFF.

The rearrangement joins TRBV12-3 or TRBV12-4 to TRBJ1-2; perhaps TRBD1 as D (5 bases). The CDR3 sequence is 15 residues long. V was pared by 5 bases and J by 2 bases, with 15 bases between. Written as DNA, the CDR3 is TGTGCCAGCAGTCCTAGTAGGGGATCGAACTATGGCTACACCTTC. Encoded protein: CASSPSRGSNYGYTF.

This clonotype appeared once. CDR3 in DNA: TGTGCCTGGAACCGGGACAGGGTTTATGGCTACACCTTC. Translated, it gives CAWNRDRVYGYTF. The J gene is TRBJ1-2, the V gene TRBV30, with 9 bases matching TRBD1. From germline, CDR1 is GTSNPN and CDR2 SVGIG (reference sequence). CDR3 length: 13 residues. J was trimmed by 5 bases and V by 4 bases; bases with no gene match: 5.

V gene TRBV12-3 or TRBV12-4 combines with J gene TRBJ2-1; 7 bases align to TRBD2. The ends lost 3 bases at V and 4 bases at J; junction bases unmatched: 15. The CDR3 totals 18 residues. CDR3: CASSFGQGASGTYNEQFF. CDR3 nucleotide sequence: TGTGCCAGCAGTTTCGGGCAGGGAGCTAGCGGAACGTACAATGAGCAGTTCTTC.

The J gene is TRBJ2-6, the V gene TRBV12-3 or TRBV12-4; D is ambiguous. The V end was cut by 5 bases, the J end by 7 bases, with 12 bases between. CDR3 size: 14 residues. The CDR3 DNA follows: TGTGCCAGCAGTCCTCTCCGGGTAGCCAACGTCCTGACTTTC. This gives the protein CASSPLRVANVLTF.